The 18 T cell receptor beta chains below were found in one sample sequenced in a study of shared clonotypes between healthy human individuals. Naive CD8 populations comprised CD45RO-negative cells positively selected for CCR7, excluding terminally differentiated effector memory CD45RA+ cells. Using immunoSEQ multiplex PCR, the repertoire was profiled, and TCRdb retains in-frame clones only, with some absent. The repertoire has millions of clones, 93% of them found once; the top ten carry 1.5% to 2%. Sequencing was carried out using naive CD8+ T cells from PBMCs. These receptors were obtained from a man in his late teens or twenties in good health. Some clones in this sample may be carry-over from other donors' samples.

The J gene is TRBJ2-3, the V gene TRBV27; D is ambiguous. Deletions cut 1 base from V and 3 bases from J, with 14 bases between. This CDR3 is 16 amino acids long. Germline V gene data show CDR1 as MNHEY and CDR2 as SMNVEV (reference sequence). In DNA form, the CDR3 reads TGTGCCAGCAGTTTATGGAGCCGGTCGGTAACAGATACGCAGTATTTT. This encodes CASSLWSRSVTDTQYF.

DNA of the CDR3: TGTGCCAGCAGTTTAGGGTTCGGGGTCGCCTACGAGCAGTACTTC. Its protein is CASSLGFGVAYEQYF. V usage is TRBV27 and J usage is TRBJ2-7, with a weak D call TRBD2 (5 bases). Germline V gives CDR1 MNHEY, CDR2 SMNVEV (reference sequence). The CDR3 totals 15 residues. Trimming pared 2 bases from V and 2 bases from J, leaving 13 bases between.

The V and J genes are TRBV9 and TRBJ1-1, with 10 nucleotides matching TRBD1. The CDR3 runs to 18 residues. Germline V CDR1 and CDR2: SGDLS, YYNGEE. Trimming took 3 bases from V and 0 from J; bases not matched to a gene: 11. CDR3: CASSAGTGVVDMNTEAFF. The CDR3 bases are TGTGCCAGCAGCGCTGGGACAGGGGTAGTAGACATGAACACTGAAGCTTTCTTT.

The genes are TRBV7-9 and TRBJ2-1; TRBD1 might be the D (6 bases). Germline CDR1 reads SEHNR; CDR2 reads FQNEAQ (reference sequence). The V end was cut by 3 bases, the J end by 9 bases, with 18 bases between. This CDR3 is 15 amino acids long. The CDR3 spells CASSFIQRGSVEQFF. The CDR3 DNA reads TGTGCCAGCAGCTTTATTCAGAGGGGGTCGGTTGAGCAGTTCTTC.

J is TRBJ2-3 and V is TRBV4-1, with D possibly matching TRBD2 (6 bases). The germline CDR1 and CDR2 sequences are MGHRA and YSYEKL. The CDR3 runs 15 residues. The V end lost 4 bases, the J end lost 9 bases, and 20 bases lay between the germline ends. The CDR3 loop is CASSPWVGGMGTQYF. The CDR3 region has the DNA TGCGCCAGCAGCCCCTGGGTGGGAGGAATGGGAACGCAGTATTTT.

The V and J genes are TRBV13 and TRBJ2-5; D not certain. Germline V lookup: CDR1 PRHDT, CDR2 FYEKMQ (reference sequence). With 2 bases removed from V and 5 bases from J, the gap between germline ends came to 18 bases. The CDR3 is 16 amino acids. The CDR3 region has the DNA TGTGCCAGCAGCTTATTCGAAGCTGAGGTCGGGGAGACCCAGTACTTC. Its protein product is CASSLFEAEVGETQYF.

This chain connects TRBV19 to TRBJ2-7; 9 bases match TRBD2. Losses at the gene ends were 5 bases for V and 2 bases for J; bases not matched to a gene: 7. Germline values: CDR1 LNHDA, CDR2 SQIVND (reference sequence). The CDR3 is 15 amino acids. DNA of the CDR3: TGTGCCAGTAGTTTAGTTAGCGGGAGCGCCTACGAGCAGTACTTC. Translation: CASSLVSGSAYEQYF.

CDR3 residues: CASRPSAGGNTEAFF. The CDR3, as DNA: TGTGCCAGCAGACCATCCGCGGGGGGGAACACTGAAGCTTTCTTT. The V call is TRBV6-6, the J call TRBJ1-1, with a tentative D call TRBD1 (5 bases). The germline V and J ends were trimmed by 6 bases and 1 base, with 15 bases remaining between them. Germline V gene sequence: CDR1 MNHNY, CDR2 SVGAGI (reference sequence). The CDR3 is 15 residues long.

The chain carries TRBV30 and TRBJ1-1, with TRBD1 matching 9 bases. The V segment lost 2 bases and the J segment 7 bases; nucleotides outside the gene matches: 11. Germline V gene data show CDR1 as GTSNPN and CDR2 as SVGIG (reference sequence). This CDR3 has 15 amino acids. The CDR3 nucleotides are TGTGCCTGGAGTTACGGGACAGGGACAGGCAGTGAAGCTTTCTTT. It encodes CAWSYGTGTGSEAFF.

The chain employs TRBV29-1 and TRBJ2-3; 9 bases line up with TRBD2. The germline V gene has CDR1 SQVTM and CDR2 ANQGSEA. This CDR3 has 12 amino acids. V shed 7 bases and J 6 bases; nucleotides not matched to a gene: 5. CDR3 region: CSARTSEDTQYF. CDR3 in DNA: TGCAGCGCCCGGACTAGCGAGGATACGCAGTATTTT.

This sequence joins TRBV27 and TRBJ1-3; 9 positions match TRBD1. The ends lost 5 bases at V and 2 bases at J; junction bases unmatched: 4. The CDR3 totals 15 residues. Germline V lookup: CDR1 MNHEY, CDR2 SMNVEV (reference sequence). CDR3 protein: CASSIDRGAGNTIYF. In DNA form, the CDR3 reads TGTGCCAGCAGTATTGACAGGGGGGCTGGAAACACCATATATTTT.

The CDR3 reads CASSSDRESSYEQYF. CDR3 in DNA: TGTGCCAGCAGCTCGGACAGGGAAAGCTCCTACGAGCAGTACTTC. The rearrangement joins TRBV6-5 to TRBJ2-7; 8 bases fit TRBD1. The CDR3 extends over 15 amino acids. In germline, CDR1 is MNHEY, CDR2 SVGAGI. Trimming cost V 6 bases and J 0 bases; bases outside gene matches: 7.

The gene calls are TRBV6-6 and TRBJ2-2, with D tentatively TRBD1 or TRBD2 (6 bases each). Germline V gene data show CDR1 as MNHNY and CDR2 as SVGAGI (reference sequence). The CDR3 is made up of 13 amino acids. The ends were cut back, 11 bases at V and 4 bases at J, with 14 bases in the middle. CDR3: CAGGTRVTGELFF. CDR3 coding DNA: TGTGCCGGCGGGACAAGGGTCACCGGGGAGCTGTTTTTT.

The rearrangement links TRBV7-6 to TRBJ2-5; 7 bases fit TRBD1. The ends lost 1 base at V and 1 base at J; junction bases unmatched: 12. The germline gives CDR1 SGHVS, CDR2 FNYEAQ. The CDR3 runs to 18 residues. The CDR3 loop is CASSLVRGDRVVQETQYF. CDR3 DNA sequence: TGTGCCAGCAGCTTAGTCCGAGGCGACAGGGTAGTCCAAGAGACCCAGTACTTC.

The V gene is TRBV6-5, the J gene TRBJ2-7; no clear D. V gave up 4 bases and J gave up 1 base, with 11 bases separating them. The CDR3 is 14 residues long. CDR1 is MNHEY and CDR2 is SVGAGI in the germline V gene. The CDR3 reads CASSSAGRSYEQYF. Here the CDR3 DNA reads TGTGCCAGCAGTTCAGCCGGGCGATCCTACGAGCAGTACTTC.

This chain joins TRBV7-6 and TRBJ1-3; D gene uncertain. The CDR3 totals 16 residues. V was shortened by 4 bases and J by 0 bases, with 13 bases between the two germline ends. CDR1 is SGHVS, CDR2 FNYEAQ, per germline. As DNA, the CDR3 is TGTGCCAGCAGCTCACCTCACTTGGACTCTGGAAACACCATATATTTT. Encoded protein: CASSSPHLDSGNTIYF. The complete variable domain, with remaining parts taken from reference TRBV7-6 and TRBJ1-3, reads GAGVSQSPRYKVTKRGQDVALRCDPISGHVSLYWYRQALGQGPEFLTYFNYEAQQDKSGLPNDRFSAERPEGSISTLTIQRTEQRDSAMYRCASSSPHLDSGNTIYFGEGSWLTVV.

Concerning this clone itself: Other DNA sequences in this specimen translate into the identical CDR3. This chain connects TRBV7-8 to TRBJ2-5; D is ambiguous. The CDR3 is made up of 14 amino acids. Germline lookup yields CDR1 SGHVS and CDR2 FQNEAQ. Trimming pared 1 base from V and 2 bases from J, leaving 8 bases between. CDR3 DNA sequence: TGTGCCAGCAGCTTAGTGGGAATACAAGAGACCCAGTACTTC. Residues: CASSLVGIQETQYF.

The chain combines TRBV4-3 with TRBJ2-2, with D unresolved. CDR1 and CDR2 from the germline V gene are LGHNA and YSLEER. The CDR3 spans 17 residues. V lost 1 base, J lost 0 bases, and 12 bases lay in between. The CDR3 sequence: CASSQVVLHANTGELFF. CDR3 bases: TGCGCCAGCAGCCAAGTAGTACTTCACGCGAACACCGGGGAGCTGTTTTTT.